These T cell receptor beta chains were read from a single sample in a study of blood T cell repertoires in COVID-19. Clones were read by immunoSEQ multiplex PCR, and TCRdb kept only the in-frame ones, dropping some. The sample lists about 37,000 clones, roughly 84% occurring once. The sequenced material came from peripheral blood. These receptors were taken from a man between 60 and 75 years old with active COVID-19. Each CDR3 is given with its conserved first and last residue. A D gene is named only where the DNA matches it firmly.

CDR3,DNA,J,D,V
CASSPGQGADTQYF,TGTGCCAGCTCACCGGGACAGGGAGCAGATACGCAGTATTTT,TRBJ2-3,TRBD1,TRBV18
CASSFHHAGETGELFF,TGTGCCAGCAGCTTTCATCATGCAGGGGAGACCGGGGAGCTGTTTTTT,TRBJ2-2,.,TRBV7-9
CASSLAETSASYEQYF,TGTGCCAGCAGCTTAGCGGAGACTAGCGCCTCCTACGAGCAGTACTTC,TRBJ2-7,TRBD2,TRBV7-9
CASRRTTGGIFYEQYF,TGTGCCAGTCGTCGGACCACAGGGGGAATTTTCTACGAGCAGTACTTC,TRBJ2-7,TRBD1,TRBV19
CASKVRSEQFF,TGTGCCAGCAAAGTTCGCAGTGAGCAGTTCTTC,TRBJ2-1,.,TRBV28
CASSFGTSGSTDTQYF,TGTGCCAGCAGCTTCGGGACTAGCGGAAGCACAGATACGCAGTATTTT,TRBJ2-3,TRBD2,TRBV7-9
CASSNRGNSIQPQHF,TGTGCCAGCAGTAACAGGGGGAATAGTATTCAGCCCCAGCATTTT,TRBJ1-5,TRBD1,TRBV6-6
CASSLTGMSYEQFF,TGTGCCAGCAGCTTAACAGGGATGAGTTATGAGCAGTTCTTC,TRBJ2-1,.,TRBV11-3
CVRSLLPSTGELFF,TGTGTCAGAAGCTTACTGCCCAGCACCGGGGAGCTGTTTTTT,TRBJ2-2,.,TRBV7-5
CASSGGASSYEQYF,TGTGCCAGCAGCGGTGGTGCTAGCTCCTACGAGCAGTACTTC,TRBJ2-7,.,TRBV9
CAISDGGRADNEQFF,TGTGCCATCAGTGATGGCGGGAGGGCCGACAATGAGCAGTTCTTC,TRBJ2-1,TRBD2,TRBV10-3
CASTRSYNEQFF,TGTGCCAGCACTAGATCCTACAATGAGCAGTTCTTC,TRBJ2-1,.,TRBV2
CASSPPGSSGANVLTF,TGTGCCAGCTCACCCCCCGGGAGTTCTGGGGCCAACGTCCTGACTTTC,TRBJ2-6,.,TRBV18
CASQLGGGASNQPQHF,TGTGCCAGTCAACTCGGTGGGGGGGCTAGCAATCAGCCCCAGCATTTT,TRBJ1-5,.,TRBV19
CASSPGGSPQETQYF,TGTGCCAGCAGCCCTGGGGGGAGCCCTCAAGAGACCCAGTACTTC,TRBJ2-5,.,TRBV5-4
CASSSGQNYGYTF,TGTGCCAGCAGCTCGGGACAGAACTATGGCTACACCTTC,TRBJ1-2,TRBD1,TRBV7-2
CASSDNRDRAYEQYF,TGTGCCAGCAGCGATAACCGGGACAGGGCTTACGAGCAGTACTTC,TRBJ2-7,TRBD1,TRBV7-2
CASSLPGGNEQFF,TGCGCCAGCAGCTTGCCAGGGGGGAATGAGCAGTTCTTC,TRBJ2-1,.,TRBV5-1
CASRLAGWTEAFF,TGTGCCAGCAGGCTTGCAGGTTGGACTGAAGCTTTCTTT,TRBJ1-1,.,TRBV6-5
CASSSGQGLSNQPQHF,TGTGCCAGCAGCTCCGGACAGGGACTTAGCAATCAGCCCCAGCATTTT,TRBJ1-5,TRBD1,TRBV7-2
CASSLAPPGSYEQYF,TGTGCCAGCAGCTTGGCTCCCCCAGGATCCTACGAGCAGTACTTC,TRBJ2-7,.,TRBV5-6
CASKTGPGNYGYTF,TGTGCCAGCAAGACAGGGCCTGGGAACTATGGCTACACCTTC,TRBJ1-2,TRBD1,TRBV6-4
CASSSRLAGGGQTQYF,TGTGCCAGCAGCTCACGACTAGCGGGAGGGGGCCAGACCCAGTACTTC,TRBJ2-5,TRBD2,TRBV13
CASSTRTGAGYTF,TGTGCCAGCAGCACCCGAACAGGGGCCGGCTACACCTTC,TRBJ1-2,TRBD1,TRBV7-8